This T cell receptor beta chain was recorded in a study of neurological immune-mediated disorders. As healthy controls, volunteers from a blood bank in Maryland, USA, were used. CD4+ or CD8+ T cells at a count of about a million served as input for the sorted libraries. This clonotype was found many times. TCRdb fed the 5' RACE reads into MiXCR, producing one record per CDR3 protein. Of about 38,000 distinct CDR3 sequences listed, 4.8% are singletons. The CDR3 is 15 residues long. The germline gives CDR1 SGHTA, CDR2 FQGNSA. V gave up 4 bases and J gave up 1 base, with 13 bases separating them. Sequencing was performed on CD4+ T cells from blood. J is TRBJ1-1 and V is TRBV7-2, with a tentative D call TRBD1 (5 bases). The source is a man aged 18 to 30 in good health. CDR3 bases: TGTGCCAGCAGCTGGGCAGGGTGGGAGAACACTGAAGCTTTCTTT. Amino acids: CASSWAGWENTEAFF.